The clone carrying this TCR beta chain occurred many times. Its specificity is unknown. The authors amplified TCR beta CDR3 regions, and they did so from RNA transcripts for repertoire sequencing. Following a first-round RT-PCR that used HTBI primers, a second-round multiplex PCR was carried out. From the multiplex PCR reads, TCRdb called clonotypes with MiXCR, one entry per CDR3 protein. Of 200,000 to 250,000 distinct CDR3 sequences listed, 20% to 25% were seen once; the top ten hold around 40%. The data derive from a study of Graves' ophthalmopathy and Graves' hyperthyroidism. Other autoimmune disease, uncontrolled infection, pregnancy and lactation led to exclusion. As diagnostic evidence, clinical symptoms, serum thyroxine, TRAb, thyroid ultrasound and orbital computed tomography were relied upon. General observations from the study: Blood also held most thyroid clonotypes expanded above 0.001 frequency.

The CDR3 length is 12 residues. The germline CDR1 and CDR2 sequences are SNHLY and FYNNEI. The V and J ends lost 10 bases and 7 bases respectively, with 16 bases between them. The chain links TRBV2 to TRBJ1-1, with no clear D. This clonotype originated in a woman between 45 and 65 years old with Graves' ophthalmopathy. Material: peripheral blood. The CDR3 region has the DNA TGTGCCATCCCCGGACGGGAGCTTGAAGCTTTCTTT. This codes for CAIPGRELEAFF.